Listed below are T cell receptor beta chains from one sample, sequenced in a study of T-cell memory formation after mild COVID-19. TCRdb called the 5' RACE reads again in MiXCR, with one record for every CDR3 protein. The sample shows 530,000 or so distinct CDR3 sequences, roughly a sixth of them seen only once. Sequenced sample: PBMCs or a T cell subset sorted from them (not recorded which). Receptors originate from an adult woman who had mild COVID-19 (a few samples of this study predate the infection). Cell type and time point are not known. The CDR3 runs from the conserved cysteine through the conserved F or W. The D gene is left open where the match is weak. Clone size is shown for a subset of rows, as once, few, many or a class of expanded clone.

clone size: few; V gene: TRBV6-2/TRBV6-3; J gene: TRBJ2-2; D gene: .; CDR3 length: 17; CDR3 DNA: TGTGCCAGCAGTTACTCGCCTAGGACCGGGAACACCGGGGAGCTGTTTTTT; CDR3 protein: CASSYSPRTGNTGELFF
clone size: .; V gene: TRBV6-5; J gene: TRBJ1-1; D gene: .; CDR3 length: 13; CDR3 DNA: TGTGCCAGCAGTTACGCACCGAACACTGAAGCTTTCTTT; CDR3 protein: CASSYAPNTEAFF
clone size: .; V gene: TRBV20-1; J gene: TRBJ2-1; D gene: .; CDR3 length: 13; CDR3 DNA: TGCAGTGCTAGAGGGGTGACCTACAATGAGCAGTTCTTC; CDR3 protein: CSARGVTYNEQFF
clone size: few; V gene: TRBV28; J gene: TRBJ2-3; D gene: TRBD2; CDR3 length: 16; CDR3 DNA: TGTGCCAGCAGTTCCTCGCTAGCGGGCACCACAGATACGCAGTATTTT; CDR3 protein: CASSSSLAGTTDTQYF
clone size: .; V gene: TRBV7-6; J gene: TRBJ1-6; D gene: .; CDR3 length: 14; CDR3 DNA: TGTGCCAGCAGCTTACCAGGGTTAAATTCACCCCTCCACTTT; CDR3 protein: CASSLPGLNSPLHF
clone size: .; V gene: TRBV7-3; J gene: TRBJ2-2; D gene: TRBD2; CDR3 length: 19; CDR3 DNA: TGTGCCAGCAGCTTGAAGGGACTAGCGGGAGTCGGTGACACCGGGGAGCTGTTTTTT; CDR3 protein: CASSLKGLAGVGDTGELFF
clone size: few; V gene: TRBV15; J gene: TRBJ2-3; D gene: TRBD1; CDR3 length: 14; CDR3 DNA: TGTGCCACCGGACGGGACAGGGGTGCAGATACGCAGTATTTT; CDR3 protein: CATGRDRGADTQYF
clone size: .; V gene: TRBV12-3/TRBV12-4; J gene: TRBJ1-2; D gene: .; CDR3 length: 13; CDR3 DNA: TGTGCCAGCAGCCCAGAAGGGGACCATGGCTACACCTTC; CDR3 protein: CASSPEGDHGYTF
clone size: .; V gene: TRBV10-3; J gene: TRBJ1-1; D gene: .; CDR3 length: 14; CDR3 DNA: TGTGCCATCAGTGAGGTCAGAAGTAACACTGAAGCTTTCTTT; CDR3 protein: CAISEVRSNTEAFF
clone size: few; V gene: TRBV12-3/TRBV12-4; J gene: TRBJ2-7; D gene: .; CDR3 length: 11; CDR3 DNA: TGTGCCAGCAGGATGAGGGGCGAGCAGTACTTC; CDR3 protein: CASRMRGEQYF
clone size: few; V gene: TRBV20-1; J gene: TRBJ1-2; D gene: TRBD1; CDR3 length: 15; CDR3 DNA: TGCAGTGCTAGAGAACCCGACAGGGTCAACGACGGCTACACCTTC; CDR3 protein: CSAREPDRVNDGYTF
clone size: .; V gene: TRBV4-1; J gene: TRBJ1-4; D gene: .; CDR3 length: 13; CDR3 DNA: TGCGCCAGCAGCCTGCTACTAGTTGAAAAACTGTTTTTT; CDR3 protein: CASSLLLVEKLFF
clone size: many; V gene: TRBV29-1; J gene: TRBJ2-1; D gene: .; CDR3 length: 14; CDR3 DNA: TGCAGCGCCCGGAGCGGGCTGTCGCTAAATGAGCAGTTCTTC; CDR3 protein: CSARSGLSLNEQFF
clone size: .; V gene: TRBV15; J gene: TRBJ1-2; D gene: .; CDR3 length: 15; CDR3 DNA: TGTGCCACCAGCAGAGATCGGGACGGCGGCTATGGCTACACCTTC; CDR3 protein: CATSRDRDGGYGYTF
clone size: few; V gene: TRBV6-2/TRBV6-3; J gene: TRBJ1-5; D gene: TRBD1; CDR3 length: 17; CDR3 DNA: TGTGCCAGCAGTTACCCGGACAGGTACTATAGCAATCAGCCCCAGCATTTT; CDR3 protein: CASSYPDRYYSNQPQHF
clone size: few; V gene: TRBV2; J gene: TRBJ2-6; D gene: TRBD2; CDR3 length: 16; CDR3 DNA: TGTGCCAGCACGCTAGCGGGAGGGTCTGGGGCCAACGTCCTGACTTTC; CDR3 protein: CASTLAGGSGANVLTF
clone size: few; V gene: TRBV7-8; J gene: TRBJ1-3; D gene: .; CDR3 length: 14; CDR3 DNA: TGTGCCAGCAGCTTAGCGGCGGACGGATCCACCATATATTTT; CDR3 protein: CASSLAADGSTIYF
clone size: few; V gene: TRBV7-9; J gene: TRBJ2-7; D gene: TRBD2; CDR3 length: 16; CDR3 DNA: TGTGCCAGCCAACCCCCTCCGGGACTAGCGGATCACGAGCAGTACTTC; CDR3 protein: CASQPPPGLADHEQYF
clone size: few; V gene: TRBV11-2; J gene: TRBJ1-3; D gene: .; CDR3 length: 11; CDR3 DNA: TGTGCCAGCAGCGCCTCGCCATCCATATATTTT; CDR3 protein: CASSASPSIYF
clone size: .; V gene: TRBV6-2/TRBV6-3; J gene: TRBJ2-7; D gene: .; CDR3 length: 14; CDR3 DNA: TGTGCCAGCAGTCCCTGGGACACCGCCTACGAGCAGTACTTC; CDR3 protein: CASSPWDTAYEQYF
clone size: few; V gene: TRBV5-1; J gene: TRBJ1-3; D gene: .; CDR3 length: 16; CDR3 DNA: TGCGCCAGCAGCTTGGGGGTGGACGGCTCTGGAAACACCATATATTTT; CDR3 protein: CASSLGVDGSGNTIYF
clone size: .; V gene: TRBV6-4; J gene: TRBJ2-1; D gene: TRBD1; CDR3 length: 14; CDR3 DNA: TGTGCCAGCTCGTCACAGGGGGCCCAGGGTGAGCAGTTCTTC; CDR3 protein: CASSSQGAQGEQFF
clone size: .; V gene: TRBV10-3; J gene: TRBJ2-1; D gene: .; CDR3 length: 11; CDR3 DNA: TGTGCCATCAGTGAATACAATGAGCAGTTCTTC; CDR3 protein: CAISEYNEQFF
clone size: few; V gene: TRBV29-1; J gene: TRBJ2-2; D gene: .; CDR3 length: 12; CDR3 DNA: TGCAGCGTGGAGGGACACCTAGGGGAGCTGTTTTTT; CDR3 protein: CSVEGHLGELFF
clone size: few; V gene: TRBV7-2; J gene: TRBJ2-1; D gene: TRBD1; CDR3 length: 16; CDR3 DNA: TGTGCCAGCAGCCCACAGGGGACAGGCGGCTACAATGAGCAGTTCTTC; CDR3 protein: CASSPQGTGGYNEQFF
clone size: .; V gene: TRBV29-1; J gene: TRBJ1-2; D gene: .; CDR3 length: 16; CDR3 DNA: TGCAGCGTTGAAGATTGGGACATGAAACGGGGCTATGGCTACACCTTC; CDR3 protein: CSVEDWDMKRGYGYTF
clone size: few; V gene: TRBV6-5; J gene: TRBJ2-1; D gene: .; CDR3 length: 14; CDR3 DNA: TGTGCCAGCAGCTCAGACAGAGTATACAATGAGCAGTTCTTC; CDR3 protein: CASSSDRVYNEQFF
clone size: .; V gene: TRBV24-1; J gene: TRBJ1-2; D gene: .; CDR3 length: 16; CDR3 DNA: TGTGCCACCAGTGGGGGTCCTACGGGGTCTTCCCATGGCTACACCTTC; CDR3 protein: CATSGGPTGSSHGYTF